These T cell receptor beta chains were read from a single sample in a study of neurological immune-mediated disorders. A single record per CDR3 protein comes from TCRdb applying MiXCR to the 5' RACE reads. The sample has about 33,000 distinct CDR3 sequences, approximately 1.4% seen once. The sequencing sample was made of PBMCs. Receptors were obtained from a woman aged 30 to 39 with multiple sclerosis. CDR3s include the opening cysteine and the closing phenylalanine or tryptophan. A D gene is named only where the DNA matches it firmly. A clone size is listed for some rows: how often the clone was seen (once, few, many), or a class if it is expanded.

abundance	j_gene	d_gene	v_gene	CDR3aa	CDR3nt
many	TRBJ2-1	TRBD2	TRBV6-6	CASSYSRASGGTYNEQFF	TGTGCCAGCAGTTACTCGAGGGCTAGCGGGGGGACCTACAATGAGCAGTTCTTC
many	TRBJ2-3	.	TRBV24-1	CATSVVDTQYF	TGTGCCACCAGTGTCGTGGATACGCAGTATTTT
many	TRBJ1-2	.	TRBV9	CASSVSSARVYGYTF	TGTGCCAGCAGCGTCAGTTCGGCGAGGGTGTATGGCTACACCTTC
many	TRBJ1-5	.	TRBV10-3	CAISEGLGPQHF	TGTGCCATCAGTGAAGGACTCGGGCCCCAGCATTTT
many	TRBJ2-7	TRBD1	TRBV5-1	CASRYSAGQVYEQYF	TGCGCCAGCAGGTATTCGGCGGGACAGGTCTACGAGCAGTACTTC
many	TRBJ2-3	.	TRBV7-9	CASSFADTQYF	TGTGCCAGCAGCTTTGCGGATACGCAGTATTTT
many	TRBJ2-5	TRBD2	TRBV7-2	CASSLDAGGALETQYF	TGTGCCAGCAGCTTAGACGCCGGGGGGGCCCTTGAGACCCAGTACTTC
few	TRBJ2-3	.	TRBV7-9	CASSPRLDLDTQYF	TGTGCCAGCAGCCCGAGACTAGATCTCGATACGCAGTATTTT
many	TRBJ2-2	TRBD1	TRBV6-5	CASSARGRDTGELFF	TGTGCCAGCAGTGCCAGGGGGCGCGACACCGGGGAGCTGTTTTTT
many	TRBJ2-3	.	TRBV20-1	CSARPTSGLAPSTDTQYF	TGCAGCGCGCGCCCAACTTCCGGGCTTGCTCCAAGCACAGATACGCAGTATTTT
many	TRBJ2-7	.	TRBV7-2	CASAEVSPSYEQYF	TGTGCCAGCGCCGAGGTTTCCCCTTCCTACGAGCAGTACTTC
many	TRBJ2-5	.	TRBV4-3	CASSQGGARESQYF	TGCGCCAGCAGCCAAGGGGGAGCAAGAGAGTCCCAGTACTTC
.	TRBJ2-1	.	TRBV6-6	CASNTLNEQFF	TGTGCCAGCAACACTCTCAATGAGCAGTTCTTC
many	TRBJ1-1	.	TRBV10-3	CAISEAQGWHTEAFF	TGTGCCATCAGTGAGGCACAGGGATGGCACACTGAAGCTTTCTTT
many	TRBJ2-2	.	TRBV28	CASGITANTGELFF	TGTGCCAGCGGAATTACAGCGAACACCGGGGAGCTGTTTTTT
many	TRBJ1-5	.	TRBV7-9	CASSRDNGNQPQHF	TGTGCCAGCAGTCGGGACAATGGGAATCAGCCCCAGCATTTT
many	TRBJ2-7	.	TRBV20-1	CSARDSLRGPYEQYF	TGCAGTGCTAGAGATAGCCTGAGGGGTCCCTACGAGCAGTACTTC
many	TRBJ2-5	TRBD2	TRBV7-2	CASSFSPIAGREETQYF	TGTGCCAGCAGCTTTTCCCCAATAGCGGGGCGTGAGGAGACCCAGTACTTC
many	TRBJ2-3	.	TRBV3-1	CASSQSRGRTDTQYF	TGTGCCAGCAGCCAATCGAGGGGGAGGACAGATACGCAGTATTTT
many	TRBJ2-5	.	TRBV18	CASSPDRAEETQYF	TGTGCCAGCTCACCAGACAGAGCTGAAGAGACCCAGTACTTC
.	TRBJ2-7	.	TRBV3-1	CASSQDTSGYEQYF	TGTGCCAGCAGCCAAGATACCAGTGGCTACGAGCAGTACTTC
many	TRBJ2-7	.	TRBV20-1	CSARDRVGQGRYSYEQYF	TGCAGTGCTAGAGATCGCGTCGGGCAGGGGCGATACTCCTACGAGCAGTACTTC
many	TRBJ2-7	.	TRBV5-1	CASSLVGDEQYF	TGCGCCAGCAGCTTGGTAGGAGACGAGCAGTACTTC
many	TRBJ2-2	.	TRBV7-6	CASSQGTGGELFF	TGTGCCAGCAGCCAGGGTACGGGCGGGGAGCTGTTTTTT
medium-sized	TRBJ2-3	TRBD1	TRBV5-1	CASRGDSSDTQYF	TGCGCCAGCAGGGGGGACAGTTCGGATACGCAGTATTTT
many	TRBJ1-5	TRBD1	TRBV7-8	CASSLGSQGGQPQHF	TGTGCCAGCAGCTTAGGGTCCCAGGGGGGTCAGCCCCAGCATTTT
many	TRBJ2-3	TRBD2	TRBV9	CASSLTSGGIRADTQYF	TGTGCCAGCAGCCTGACGAGCGGGGGAATACGGGCAGATACGCAGTATTTT
.	TRBJ2-1	TRBD1	TRBV12-3/TRBV12-4	CASSLGTGYNEQFF	TGTGCCAGCAGTTTGGGGACAGGGTACAATGAGCAGTTCTTC